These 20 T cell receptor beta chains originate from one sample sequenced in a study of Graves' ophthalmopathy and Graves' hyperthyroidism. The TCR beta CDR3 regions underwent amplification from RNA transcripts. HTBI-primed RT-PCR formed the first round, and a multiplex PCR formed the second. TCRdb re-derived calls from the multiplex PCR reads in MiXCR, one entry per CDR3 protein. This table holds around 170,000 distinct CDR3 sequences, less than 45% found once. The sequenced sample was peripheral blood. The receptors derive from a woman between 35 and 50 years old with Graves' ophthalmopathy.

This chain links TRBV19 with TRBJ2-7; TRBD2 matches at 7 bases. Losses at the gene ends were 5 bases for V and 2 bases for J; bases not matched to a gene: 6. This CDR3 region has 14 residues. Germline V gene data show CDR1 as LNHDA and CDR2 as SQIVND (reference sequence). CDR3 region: CASSPQRGPYEQYF. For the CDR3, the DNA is TGTGCCAGTAGTCCCCAGCGGGGCCCCTACGAGCAGTACTTC.

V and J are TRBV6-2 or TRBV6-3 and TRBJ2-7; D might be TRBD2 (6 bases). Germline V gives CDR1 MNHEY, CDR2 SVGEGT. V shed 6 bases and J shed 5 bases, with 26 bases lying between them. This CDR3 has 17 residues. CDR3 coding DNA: TGTGCCAGCAGGACACCCCCTTGGGACTCGAAGAAGGACGAGCAGTACTTC. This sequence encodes CASRTPPWDSKKDEQYF.

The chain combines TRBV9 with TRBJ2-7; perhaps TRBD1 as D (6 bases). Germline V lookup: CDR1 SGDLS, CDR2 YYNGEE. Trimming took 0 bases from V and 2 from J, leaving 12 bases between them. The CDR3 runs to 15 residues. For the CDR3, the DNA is TGTGCCAGCAGCGTAGAGGGGACACAAACCTACGAGCAGTACTTC. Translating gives CASSVEGTQTYEQYF.

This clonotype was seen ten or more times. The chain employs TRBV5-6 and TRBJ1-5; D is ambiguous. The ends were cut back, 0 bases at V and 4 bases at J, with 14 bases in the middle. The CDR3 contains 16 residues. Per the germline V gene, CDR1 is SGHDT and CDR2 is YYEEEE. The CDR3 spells CASSLAAAALNQPQHF. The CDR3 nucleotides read TGTGCCAGCAGCTTGGCCGCGGCAGCTCTAAATCAGCCCCAGCATTTT.

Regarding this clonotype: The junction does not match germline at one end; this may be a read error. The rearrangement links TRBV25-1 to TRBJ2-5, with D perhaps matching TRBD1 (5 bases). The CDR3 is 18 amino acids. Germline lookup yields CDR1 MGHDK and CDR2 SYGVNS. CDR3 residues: CASSESPGRVHGQETQYF. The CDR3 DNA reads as TGTGCCAGCAGCGAATCCCCAGGCAGGGTACATGGGCAAGAGACCCAGTACTTC. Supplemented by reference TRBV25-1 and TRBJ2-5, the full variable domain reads EADIYQTPRYLVIGTGKKITLECSQTMGHDKMYWYQQDPGMELHLIHYSYGVNSTEKGDLSSESTVSRIRTEHFPLTLESARPSHTSQYLCASSESPGRVHGQETQYFGPGTRLLVL.

CDR3 region: CASSRGDGNQPQHF. The CDR3 DNA follows: TGTGCCAGCAGTCGGGGGGACGGCAATCAGCCCCAGCATTTT. V and J are TRBV12-3 or TRBV12-4 and TRBJ1-5, with D tentatively TRBD1 (5 bases). The CDR3 is 14 amino acids. Trimming removed 5 bases at V and 2 bases at J, with 10 bases between.

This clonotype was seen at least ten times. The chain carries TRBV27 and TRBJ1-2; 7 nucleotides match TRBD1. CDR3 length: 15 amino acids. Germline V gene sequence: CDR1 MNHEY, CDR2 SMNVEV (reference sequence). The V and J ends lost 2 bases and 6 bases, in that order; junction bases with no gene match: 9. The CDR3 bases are TGTGCCAGCAGTTTAGTGGGACGAGACAGGGATGGCTACACCTTC. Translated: CASSLVGRDRDGYTF.

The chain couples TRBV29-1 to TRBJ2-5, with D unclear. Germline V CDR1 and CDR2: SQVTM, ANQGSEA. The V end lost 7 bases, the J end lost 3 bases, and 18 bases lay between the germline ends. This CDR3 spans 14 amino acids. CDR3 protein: CSAARPSNEETQYF. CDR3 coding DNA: TGCAGCGCCGCTCGGCCGTCGAACGAAGAGACCCAGTACTTC.

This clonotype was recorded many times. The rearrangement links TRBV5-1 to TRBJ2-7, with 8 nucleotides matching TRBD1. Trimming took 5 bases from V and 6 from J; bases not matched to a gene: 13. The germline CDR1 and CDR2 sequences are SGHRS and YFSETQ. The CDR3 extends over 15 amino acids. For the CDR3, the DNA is TGCGCCAGCAGTCCAATTCCAGGGGGCGGCGGCGAGCAGTACTTC. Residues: CASSPIPGGGGEQYF.

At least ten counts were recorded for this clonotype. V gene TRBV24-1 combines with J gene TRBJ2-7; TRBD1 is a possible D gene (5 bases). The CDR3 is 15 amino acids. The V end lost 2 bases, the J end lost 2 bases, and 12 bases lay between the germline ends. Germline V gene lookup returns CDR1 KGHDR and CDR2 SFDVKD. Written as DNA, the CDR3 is TGTGCCACCAGTGATTCCCAGGGAACCCCCTACGAGCAGTACTTC. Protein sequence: CATSDSQGTPYEQYF.

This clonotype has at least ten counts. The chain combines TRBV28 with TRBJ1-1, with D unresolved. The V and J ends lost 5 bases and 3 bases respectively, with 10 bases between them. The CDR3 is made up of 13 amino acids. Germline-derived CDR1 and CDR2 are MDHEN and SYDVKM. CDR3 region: CASSQVGYTEAFF. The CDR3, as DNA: TGTGCCAGCAGTCAAGTAGGGTACACTGAAGCTTTCTTT. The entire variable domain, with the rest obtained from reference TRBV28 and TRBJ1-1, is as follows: DVKVTQSSRYLVKRTGEKVFLECVQDMDHENMFWYRQDPGLGLRLIYFSYDVKMKEKGDIPEGYSVSREKKERFSLILESASTNQTSMYLCASSQVGYTEAFFGQGTRLTVV.

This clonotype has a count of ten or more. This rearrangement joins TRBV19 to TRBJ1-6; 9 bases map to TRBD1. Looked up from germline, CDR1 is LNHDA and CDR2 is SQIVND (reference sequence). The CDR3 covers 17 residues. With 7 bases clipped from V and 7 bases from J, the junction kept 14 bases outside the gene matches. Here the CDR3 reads CASTAGFKTGGNSPLHF. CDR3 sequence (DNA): TGTGCCAGTACCGCGGGTTTTAAGACAGGGGGAAATTCACCCCTCCACTTT.

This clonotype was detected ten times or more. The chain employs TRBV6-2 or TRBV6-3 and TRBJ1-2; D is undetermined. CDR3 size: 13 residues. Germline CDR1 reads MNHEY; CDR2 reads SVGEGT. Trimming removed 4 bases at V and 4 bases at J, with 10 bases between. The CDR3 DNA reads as TGTGCCAGCAGTTCTGAGAGCATCTATGGCTACACCTTC. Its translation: CASSSESIYGYTF.

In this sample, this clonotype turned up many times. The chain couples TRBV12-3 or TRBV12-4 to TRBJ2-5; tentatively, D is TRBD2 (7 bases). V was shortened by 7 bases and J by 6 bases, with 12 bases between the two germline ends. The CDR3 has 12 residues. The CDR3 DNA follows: TGTGCCAGCAATATGGGGGGGCAGACCCAGTACTTC. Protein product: CASNMGGQTQYF.

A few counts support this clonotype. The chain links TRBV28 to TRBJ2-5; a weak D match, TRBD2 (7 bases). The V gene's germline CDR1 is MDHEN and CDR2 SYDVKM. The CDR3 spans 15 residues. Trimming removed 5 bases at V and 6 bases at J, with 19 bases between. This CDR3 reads CASSRTQGGGKTQYF. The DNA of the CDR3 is TGTGCCAGCAGTCGCACCCAAGGGGGAGGGAAGACCCAGTACTTC. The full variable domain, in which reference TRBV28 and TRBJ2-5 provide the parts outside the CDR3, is DVKVTQSSRYLVKRTGEKVFLECVQDMDHENMFWYRQDPGLGLRLIYFSYDVKMKEKGDIPEGYSVSREKKERFSLILESASTNQTSMYLCASSRTQGGGKTQYFGPGTRLLVL.

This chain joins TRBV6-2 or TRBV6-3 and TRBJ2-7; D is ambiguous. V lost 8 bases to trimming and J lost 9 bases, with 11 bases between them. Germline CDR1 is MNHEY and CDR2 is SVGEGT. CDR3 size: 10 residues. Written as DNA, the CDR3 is TGTGCCAGCGGAGACAAGGGGCAGTACTTC. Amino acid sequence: CASGDKGQYF.

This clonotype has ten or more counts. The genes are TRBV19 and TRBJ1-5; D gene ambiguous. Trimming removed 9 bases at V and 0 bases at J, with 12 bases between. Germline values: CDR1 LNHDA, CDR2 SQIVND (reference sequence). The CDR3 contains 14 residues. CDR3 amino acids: CASWDHYSNQPQHF. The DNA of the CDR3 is TGTGCCAGCTGGGATCACTATAGCAATCAGCCCCAGCATTTT.

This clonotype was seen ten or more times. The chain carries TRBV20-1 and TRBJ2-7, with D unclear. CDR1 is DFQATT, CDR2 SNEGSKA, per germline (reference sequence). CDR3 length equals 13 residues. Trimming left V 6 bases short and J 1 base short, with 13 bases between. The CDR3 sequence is CSAESDGSYEQYF. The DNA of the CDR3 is TGCAGTGCAGAATCGGACGGTTCCTACGAGCAGTACTTC.

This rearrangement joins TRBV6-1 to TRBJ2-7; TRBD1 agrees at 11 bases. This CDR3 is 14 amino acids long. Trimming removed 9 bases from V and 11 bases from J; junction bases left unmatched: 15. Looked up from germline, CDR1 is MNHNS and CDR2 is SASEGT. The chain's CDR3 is CASSPTPSGQGEYF. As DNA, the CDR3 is TGTGCCAGTTCCCCCACCCCCTCGGGACAGGGGGAGTACTTC.

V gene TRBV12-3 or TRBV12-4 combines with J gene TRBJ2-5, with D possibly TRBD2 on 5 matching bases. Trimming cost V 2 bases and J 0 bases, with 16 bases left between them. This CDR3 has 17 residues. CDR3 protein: CASSLYVGMRDQETQYF. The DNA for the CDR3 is TGTGCCAGCAGTTTATATGTAGGGATGAGGGACCAAGAGACCCAGTACTTC.